The rows below give T cell receptor beta chains drawn from one sample of a study of cytomegalovirus exposure and HLA in healthy donors. TCRdb's copy holds only in-frame clones and misses some; the assay was immunoSEQ multiplex PCR. The table records approximately 100,000 clones, approximately 70% of them present only once. Input material: PBMCs. These receptors were obtained from a man between 45 and 60 years old in good health and CMV-seronegative. CDR3s include the opening cysteine and the closing phenylalanine or tryptophan. A D gene is named only where the DNA matches it firmly.

V gene	D gene	J gene	CDR3 protein
TRBV28	.	TRBJ1-1	CASNPAVGGATEAFF
TRBV4-2	.	TRBJ2-2	CASSHERGAGELFF
TRBV28	TRBD2	TRBJ2-3	CASWAGLATSTDTQYF
TRBV11-3	.	TRBJ2-2	CASSLGTAGELFF
TRBV14	.	TRBJ2-7	CASSPRGSVLEQYF
TRBV28	.	TRBJ2-7	CASRRETGDYEQYF
TRBV5-1	.	TRBJ1-3	CASSMKTGGGNTIYF
TRBV5-1	.	TRBJ2-7	CASSLGGEGWDEQYF
TRBV30	TRBD1	TRBJ1-5	CAWASGQGHQPQHF
TRBV7-9	TRBD2	TRBJ2-5	CASSFKRGYQETQYF
TRBV15	TRBD2	TRBJ2-1	CATSSSGRGLSYNEQFF
TRBV27	.	TRBJ2-1	CASSPYNPSYNEQFF
TRBV28	TRBD1	TRBJ1-1	CASSLLGGITEAFF
TRBV6-5	.	TRBJ1-1	CASSGDQRPNTEAFF
TRBV6-1	TRBD1	TRBJ2-7	CASIQGQGYEQYF
TRBV10-3	.	TRBJ2-1	CAISADNEQFF